Only a few counts were recorded for the clone carrying this T cell receptor (beta chain). From the 5' RACE reads, TCRdb called clonotypes with MiXCR, one entry per CDR3 protein. In the table there are some 600,000 distinct CDR3 sequences, 15% to 20% of which are singletons. The sample comes from a study of T-cell memory formation after mild COVID-19. The CDR3 has 16 residues. Germline V gene data show CDR1 as SGHTA and CDR2 as FQGTGA. Trimming took off 6 bases at V and 0 bases at J, with 14 bases between the two ends. The TCR sequence derives from an adult woman who had mild COVID-19 (a few samples of this study predate the infection). Cell type and time point are not known. The sequenced sample was PBMCs or a T cell subset sorted from them (not recorded which). This chain uses TRBV7-3 with TRBJ2-2; D remains unclear. This CDR3 is CASSSKAGANTGELFF. The CDR3 nucleotides are TGTGCCAGCAGTTCCAAGGCAGGAGCGAACACCGGGGAGCTGTTTTTT.